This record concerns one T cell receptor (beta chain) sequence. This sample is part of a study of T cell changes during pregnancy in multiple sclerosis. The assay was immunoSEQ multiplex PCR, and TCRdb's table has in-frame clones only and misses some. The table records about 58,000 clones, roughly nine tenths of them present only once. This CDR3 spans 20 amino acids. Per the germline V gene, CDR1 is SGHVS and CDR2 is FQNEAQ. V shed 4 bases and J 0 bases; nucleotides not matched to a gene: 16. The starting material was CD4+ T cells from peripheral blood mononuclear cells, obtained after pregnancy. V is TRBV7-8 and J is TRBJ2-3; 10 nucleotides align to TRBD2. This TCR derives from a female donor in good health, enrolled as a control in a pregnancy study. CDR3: CASSSGRPSGGDTSTDTQYF. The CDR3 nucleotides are TGTGCCAGCAGCTCCGGGCGGCCAAGCGGGGGGGACACTAGCACAGATACGCAGTATTTT.